This is a list of T cell receptor beta chains from one sample in a study of blood T cell repertoires in COVID-19. The protocol was immunoSEQ multiplex PCR, while the TCRdb copy is restricted to in-frame clones and leaves out a portion. The sample carries fewer than 300,000 clones, about 89% recorded once. The sequenced sample was peripheral blood. The receptors derive from a woman in her twenties or thirties with COVID-19, enrolled during active disease. Each CDR3 is given with its conserved first and last residue. Fields, in order: clone size, D gene, V gene, J gene, CDR3 protein, CDR3 DNA. The D gene is left open where the match is weak. For some rows the clone size is stated as once, few or many, or as a class when expanded; others skip it.

>NA|NA|TRBV5-1|TRBJ2-2
CASSSGTKNTGELFF
TGCGCCAGCAGCTCCGGGACAAAGAACACCGGGGAGCTGTTTTTT
>NA|TRBD1|TRBV5-1|TRBJ1-3
CASSRDRGASGNTIYF
TGCGCCAGCAGCCGAGACAGGGGAGCTTCTGGAAACACCATATATTTT
>NA|TRBD1|TRBV18|TRBJ2-3
CASSHDRGTDTQYF
TGTGCCAGCTCGCACGACAGGGGTACAGATACGCAGTATTTT
>NA|TRBD1|TRBV27|TRBJ2-5
CASSPGQGQETQYF
TGTGCCAGCAGCCCTGGACAGGGCCAAGAGACCCAGTACTTC
>NA|TRBD1|TRBV30|TRBJ1-2
CAWRYRGGYTF
TGTGCCTGGAGGTACAGGGGTGGCTACACCTTC
>NA|NA|TRBV28|TRBJ2-1
CASSFLRGSVGYNEQFF
TGTGCCAGCAGTTTCCTCCGAGGGAGCGTCGGATACAATGAGCAGTTCTTC
>NA|NA|TRBV27|TRBJ1-2
CASSLMGAETGYTF
TGTGCCAGCAGTTTAATGGGAGCGGAAACGGGCTACACCTTC
>NA|TRBD1|TRBV18|TRBJ2-7
CASSPVMGEGGQGAYEQYF
TGTGCCAGCTCACCTGTTATGGGGGAAGGTGGACAGGGGGCCTACGAGCAGTACTTC
>NA|NA|TRBV9|TRBJ1-2
CASSVGEGVSVVFGYTF
TGTGCCAGCAGCGTAGGAGAGGGGGTCTCTGTTGTTTTTGGCTACACCTTC
>NA|NA|TRBV30|TRBJ1-5
CAWSVGGGDNQPQHF
TGTGCCTGGAGTGTGGGAGGAGGGGACAATCAGCCCCAGCATTTT
>NA|NA|TRBV3-1/TRBV3-2|TRBJ1-2
CASSHLAEDYGYTF
TGTGCCAGCAGCCACCTCGCAGAGGACTATGGCTACACCTTC
>NA|TRBD1|TRBV19|TRBJ1-2
CASGTGGNGYTF
TGTGCCTCAGGGACAGGGGGAAATGGCTACACCTTC
>NA|NA|TRBV18|TRBJ1-2
CASSQGGVRSYGYTF
TGTGCCAGCTCACAGGGCGGGGTCCGGAGCTATGGCTACACCTTC
>once|NA|TRBV11-2|TRBJ1-3
CARTGSGNTIYF
TGTGCCAGAACAGGGTCAGGAAACACCATATATTTT
>NA|NA|TRBV28|TRBJ1-5
CASSPPGVHQPQHF
TGTGCCAGCAGCCCCCCGGGGGTGCATCAGCCCCAGCATTTT
>once|NA|TRBV18|TRBJ1-2
CASSRQLYGYTF
TGTGCCAGCTCACGACAGCTGTATGGCTACACCTTC
>NA|TRBD1|TRBV18|TRBJ2-2
CASSPRTGGNTGELFF
TGTGCCAGCTCCCCACGGACAGGGGGGAACACCGGGGAGCTGTTTTTT
>NA|TRBD2|TRBV10-1|TRBJ2-7
CASSDIGASGRCQGSYEQYF
TGCGCCAGCAGTGACATAGGGGCTAGCGGGAGATGTCAGGGCTCCTACGAGCAGTACTTC
>NA|NA|TRBV27|TRBJ2-1
CASSFEAGHSYNEQFF
TGTGCCAGCAGTTTTGAGGCAGGACATTCCTACAATGAGCAGTTCTTC
>NA|NA|TRBV27|TRBJ2-2
CASSLSGGYTGELFF
TGTGCCAGCAGTTTATCGGGAGGATACACCGGGGAGCTGTTTTTT
>NA|NA|TRBV10-1|TRBJ1-2
CASSRGGEFNGYTF
TGCGCCAGCAGCCGAGGGGGGGAATTCAATGGCTACACCTTC
>NA|TRBD1|TRBV30|TRBJ1-2
CAWSVPGTGTGYTF
TGTGCCTGGAGTGTACCCGGGACAGGGACTGGCTACACCTTC
>once|TRBD1|TRBV11-1|TRBJ2-7
CASSSDRDQQYF
TGTGCCAGCAGCTCCGACAGGGATCAGCAGTACTTC
>NA|TRBD1|TRBV6-1|TRBJ1-4
CASSDLGQPNEKLFF
TGTGCCAGCAGTGATCTGGGACAGCCTAATGAAAAACTGTTTTTT
>NA|TRBD1|TRBV19|TRBJ1-2
CASSTTPGGRYGYTF
TGTGCCAGTAGTACCACTCCAGGGGGACGTTATGGCTACACCTTC
>NA|TRBD2|TRBV18|TRBJ2-2
CASSPPYGTSGITGELFF
TGTGCCAGCTCACCACCGTACGGAACTAGCGGGATTACCGGGGAGCTGTTTTTT
>NA|NA|TRBV4-1|TRBJ1-1
CASSGSTMNTEAFF
TGCGCCAGCAGCGGGTCTACTATGAACACTGAAGCTTTCTTT
>NA|TRBD1|TRBV27|TRBJ1-1
CASRDQGGGTEAFF
TGTGCCAGCAGGGATCAGGGGGGAGGTACTGAAGCTTTCTTT
>NA|NA|TRBV6-6|TRBJ2-3
CASSYSSGTRTDTQYF
TGTGCCAGCAGTTACTCGTCGGGAACGCGCACAGATACGCAGTATTTT
>NA|NA|TRBV4-1|TRBJ1-1
CASKLTLQNTEAFF
TGCGCCAGCAAGCTTACCCTTCAGAACACTGAAGCTTTCTTT
>NA|TRBD2|TRBV7-8|TRBJ2-2
CASSFASGRLSGELFF
TGTGCCAGCAGCTTTGCTAGCGGGAGACTGTCCGGGGAGCTGTTTTTT
>NA|NA|TRBV2|TRBJ1-1
CASSSRTFSNTEAFF
TGTGCCAGCAGTTCCCGGACATTTTCAAACACTGAAGCTTTCTTT
>NA|NA|TRBV20-1|TRBJ1-1
CSARVDTEAFF
TGCAGTGCTAGAGTCGACACTGAAGCTTTCTTT
>NA|NA|TRBV19|TRBJ1-3
CASSIRGSGNTIYF
TGTGCCAGTAGTATCAGAGGTTCCGGAAACACCATATATTTT
>NA|NA|TRBV30|TRBJ1-5
CAWSPQGPQPQHF
TGTGCCTGGAGTCCCCAGGGTCCTCAGCCCCAGCATTTT
>NA|NA|TRBV5-1|TRBJ1-6
CASSLRRGLTTSSSYNSPLHF
TGCGCCAGCAGCTTGAGACGGGGACTGACTACTTCGAGCTCCTATAATTCACCCCTCCACTTT
>NA|TRBD2|TRBV5-6|TRBJ2-1
CASSPMTSGRLDEQFF
TGTGCCAGCAGCCCGATGACTAGCGGGAGACTCGATGAGCAGTTCTTC
>NA|NA|TRBV15|TRBJ2-2
CATSRELAAGELFF
TGTGCCACCAGCAGGGAACTAGCAGCTGGGGAGCTGTTTTTT
>NA|TRBD1|TRBV7-3|TRBJ1-1
CASSLNRGVSEAFF
TGTGCCAGCAGCTTAAACAGGGGTGTCTCTGAAGCTTTCTTT
>NA|TRBD1|TRBV19|TRBJ1-1
CASSIRQGNTEAFF
TGTGCCAGTAGTATCCGACAGGGGAACACTGAAGCTTTCTTT
>NA|TRBD1|TRBV11-2|TRBJ2-5
CASSLMGQAGETQYF
TGTGCCAGCAGCTTAATGGGACAGGCGGGGGAGACCCAGTACTTC